This T cell receptor beta chain originates from a study of cytomegalovirus exposure and HLA in healthy donors. Overall study: Earlier, some 200 million T cells were analyzed, and over 95 million unique TCR beta sequences were found among them.

The sample holds a few counts of this clone. Its antigen is unidentified. V was trimmed by 0 bases and J by 6 bases, leaving 6 bases between them. Germline-derived CDR1 and CDR2 are SGHDT and YYEEEE. The CDR3 covers 12 residues. Both 60 Vbeta primers and 13 Jbeta primers went into the PCR. Libraries were prepared by immunoSEQ multiplex PCR; TCRdb keeps only in-frame clonotypes and omits some of them. Altogether around 140,000 clones are present, 65% to 85% being singletons, with the ten largest covering about 2.3%. Healthy donors of bone marrow made up the group. Study results and caveats: Equally common other TCR beta chains were less clonally expanded than HLA-associated ones, a later analysis found. Sequencing depth roughly uniform across donors was assumed in presence/absence analyses.

This clonotype was obtained from a male donor in good health and CMV-seronegative. Source material: PBMCs. The chain carries TRBV5-6 and TRBJ1-2; D not resolved. The CDR3 region has the DNA TGTGCCAGCAGCTTGGGTTCTGATGGCTACACCTTC. Its protein is CASSLGSDGYTF.